Listed below are T cell receptor beta chains from one sample, sequenced in a study of blood T cell repertoires in COVID-19. Produced via immunoSEQ multiplex PCR; TCRdb's table is partial and in-frame only. The data show about 270,000 clones, with 81% seen just once and 2.5% to 3% held by the top ten. Sequences were obtained from peripheral blood. The receptors stem from an older woman with active or convalescent COVID-19. Both conserved end residues are part of each CDR3. D genes are given only for firm matches. Size is omitted from some rows. Given values are once, few, many or a class for expanded clones.

.	TRBJ1-2	few	TRBV5-4	CASSLVRTEGYTF	TGTGCCAGCAGCTTAGTGCGGACAGAGGGCTACACCTTC
.	TRBJ2-7	few	TRBV29-1	CSVVQSYEQYF	TGCAGCGTTGTACAGTCCTACGAGCAGTACTTC
TRBD1	TRBJ1-1	.	TRBV4-1	CASSQEGTVNTEAFF	TGCGCCAGCAGCCAAGAGGGGACAGTGAACACTGAAGCTTTCTTT
.	TRBJ1-4	few	TRBV7-9	CASSFGQINEKLFF	TGTGCCAGCAGCTTCGGACAGATTAATGAAAAACTGTTTTTT
.	TRBJ2-1	.	TRBV5-1	CASSLAGRADYNEQFF	TGCGCCAGCAGCTTGGCCGGGCGGGCGGACTACAATGAGCAGTTCTTC
.	TRBJ2-5	.	TRBV7-9	CASSFFRETQYF	TGTGCCAGCAGCTTTTTCAGGGAGACCCAGTACTTC
.	TRBJ1-1	.	TRBV10-1	CASGGRGDTEAFF	TGCGCCAGCGGGGGGAGAGGGGACACTGAAGCTTTCTTT
TRBD1	TRBJ1-1	.	TRBV6-5	CASADPGGAFF	TGTGCCAGCGCTGACCCAGGGGGCGCTTTCTTT
TRBD2	TRBJ2-3	.	TRBV4-1	CASGLAWDTQYF	TGCGCCAGCGGACTAGCCTGGGATACGCAGTATTTT
TRBD1	TRBJ2-7	.	TRBV12-5	CASGDRGEYEQYF	TGTGCTAGTGGGGACAGGGGGGAGTACGAGCAGTACTTC
TRBD1	TRBJ2-5	.	TRBV25-1	CAPGTGEPGETQYF	TGTGCCCCTGGGACAGGGGAACCGGGAGAGACCCAGTACTTC
TRBD2	TRBJ2-5	.	TRBV7-3	CASSLTGLAGALGETQYF	TGTGCCAGCAGCTTAACCGGACTAGCGGGGGCTCTCGGAGAGACCCAGTACTTC